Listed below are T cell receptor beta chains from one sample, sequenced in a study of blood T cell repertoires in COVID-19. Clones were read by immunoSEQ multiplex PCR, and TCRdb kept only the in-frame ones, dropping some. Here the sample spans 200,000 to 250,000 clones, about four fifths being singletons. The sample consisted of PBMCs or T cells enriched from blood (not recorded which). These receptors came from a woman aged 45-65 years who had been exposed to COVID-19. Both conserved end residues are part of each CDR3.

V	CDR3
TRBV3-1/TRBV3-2	CASSPLTAGELFF
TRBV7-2	CASTPASAGNTIYF
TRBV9	CASSFNRDGYTF
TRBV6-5	CASSYVAGDQPQHF
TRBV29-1	CSVDITGGWNTEAFF
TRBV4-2	CASSQDRAGSSYNEQFF
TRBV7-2	CASSLVSGGKTGELFF
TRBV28	CASRERGYTF
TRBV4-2	CASSVQGMNTEAFF
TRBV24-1	CATSDRRGSNYGYTF
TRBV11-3	CASSLVSETSLDTQYF
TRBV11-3	CASSLGYSGELFF
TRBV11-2	CASSSEGERQYF
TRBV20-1	CSASPDSYGYTF
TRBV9	CASSVGIQALDTEAFF
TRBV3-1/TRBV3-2	CASSQGGPPETQYF
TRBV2	CASSKLAYEQYF
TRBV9	CASSPLGRGSRTEAFF
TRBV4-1	CASSQERQGARNEKLFF
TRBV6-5	CASGRGGWTEAFF
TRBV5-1	CASSTGQGNYGYTF
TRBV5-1	CASRLTSGGKYEQYF
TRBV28	CASSSPTSGGSNTGELFF
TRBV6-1	CASSVFTGGAFGNTIYF
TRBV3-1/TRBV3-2	CASSLNRDRQGTQYF
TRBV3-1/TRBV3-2	CASSLGQGTGFF
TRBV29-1	CSVEDGTVRAFF
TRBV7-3	CASTPRDREHYGYTF
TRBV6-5	CASSLDRTAPQHF
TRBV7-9	CASSLGDRPNYGYTF
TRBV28	CASSPSDKEGYTF
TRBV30	CAWAERGNLRFF
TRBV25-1	CASSEDTGRGNTIYF
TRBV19	CASSPGQGVGETQYF
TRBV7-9	CASSVGGGRSTTEAFF
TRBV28	CASSSPGVMQMNTEAFF
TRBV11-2	CASGYDGGTHETQYF
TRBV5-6	CASSYWTDLYGYTF
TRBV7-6	CASSPYGGTAPEQYF
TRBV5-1	CASSLGYSNQPQHF
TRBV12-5	CASGLGQGTTDTQYF
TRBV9	CASSVGRGDRTEAFF
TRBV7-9	CASSFGAGGTDTQYF
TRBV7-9	CASSLTDNTEAFF
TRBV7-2	CASSLGTWNTGELFF
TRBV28	CASGTQGTHRQAFF
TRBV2	CASSGGKSTNEKLFF
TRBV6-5	CASSFSDSPNEQFF
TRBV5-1	CASRPGQATDTQYF
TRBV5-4	CASSSTPNTEAFF
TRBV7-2	CASSQPGQGSNQPQHF